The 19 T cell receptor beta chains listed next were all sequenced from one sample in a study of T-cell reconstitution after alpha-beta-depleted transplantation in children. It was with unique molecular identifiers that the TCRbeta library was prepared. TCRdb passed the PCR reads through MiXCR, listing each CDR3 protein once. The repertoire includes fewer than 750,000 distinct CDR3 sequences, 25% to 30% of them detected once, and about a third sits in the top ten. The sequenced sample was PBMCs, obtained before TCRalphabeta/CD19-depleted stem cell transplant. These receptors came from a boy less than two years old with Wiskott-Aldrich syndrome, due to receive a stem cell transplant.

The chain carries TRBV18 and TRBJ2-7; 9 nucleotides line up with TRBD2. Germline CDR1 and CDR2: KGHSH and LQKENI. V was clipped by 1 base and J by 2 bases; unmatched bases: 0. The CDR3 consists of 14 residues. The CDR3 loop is CASSPQREAYEQYF. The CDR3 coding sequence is TGTGCCAGCTCACCACAGCGGGAGGCCTACGAGCAGTACTTC.

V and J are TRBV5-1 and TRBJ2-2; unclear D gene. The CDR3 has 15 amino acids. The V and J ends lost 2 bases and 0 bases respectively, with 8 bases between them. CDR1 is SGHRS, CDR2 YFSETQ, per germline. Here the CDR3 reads CASSFSTSNTGELFF. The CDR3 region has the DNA TGCGCCAGCAGCTTTAGTACATCGAACACCGGGGAGCTGTTTTTT.

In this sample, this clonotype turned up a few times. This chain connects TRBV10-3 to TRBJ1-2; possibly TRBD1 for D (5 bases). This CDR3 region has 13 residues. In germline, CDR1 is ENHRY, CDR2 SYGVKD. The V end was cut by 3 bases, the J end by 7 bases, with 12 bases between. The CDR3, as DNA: TGTGCCATCAGTGATAAGGGGTTGGGTGGCTACACCTTC. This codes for CAISDKGLGGYTF.

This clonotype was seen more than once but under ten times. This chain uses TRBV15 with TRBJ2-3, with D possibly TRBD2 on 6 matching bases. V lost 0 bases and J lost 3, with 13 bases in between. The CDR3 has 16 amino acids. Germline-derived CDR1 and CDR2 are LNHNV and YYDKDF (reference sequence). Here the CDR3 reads CATSRDPGVGTDTQYF. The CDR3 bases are TGTGCCACCAGCAGAGACCCGGGAGTGGGGACAGATACGCAGTATTTT.

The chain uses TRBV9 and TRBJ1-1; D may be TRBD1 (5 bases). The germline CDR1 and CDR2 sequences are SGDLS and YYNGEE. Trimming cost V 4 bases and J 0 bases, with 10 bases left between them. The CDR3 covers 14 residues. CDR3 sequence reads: CASSQMTVNTEAFF. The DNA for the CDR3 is TGTGCCAGCAGCCAGATGACAGTGAACACTGAAGCTTTCTTT. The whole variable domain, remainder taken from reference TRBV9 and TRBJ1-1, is DSGVTQTPKHLITATGQRVTLRCSPRSGDLSVYWYQQSLDQGLQFLIQYYNGEERAKGNILERFSAQQFPDLHSELNLSSLELGDSALYFCASSQMTVNTEAFFGQGTRLTVV.

The CDR3 here is CASSYTSGSSTDTQYF. CDR3 DNA: TGTGCCAGCAGCTACACTAGCGGTTCTAGCACAGATACGCAGTATTTT. The chain joins TRBV11-2 to TRBJ2-3, with 8 positions matching TRBD2. Unmatched junction bases numbered 6, after V lost 4 bases and J lost 0 bases. Per the germline V gene, CDR1 is SGHAT and CDR2 is FQNNGV. This CDR3 comprises 16 residues.

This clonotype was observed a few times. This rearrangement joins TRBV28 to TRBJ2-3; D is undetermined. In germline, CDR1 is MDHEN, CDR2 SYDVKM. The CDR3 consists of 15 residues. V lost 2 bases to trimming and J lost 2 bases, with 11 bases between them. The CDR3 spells CASSLTEHNTDTQYF. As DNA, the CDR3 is TGTGCCAGCAGTTTAACAGAGCATAACACAGATACGCAGTATTTT.

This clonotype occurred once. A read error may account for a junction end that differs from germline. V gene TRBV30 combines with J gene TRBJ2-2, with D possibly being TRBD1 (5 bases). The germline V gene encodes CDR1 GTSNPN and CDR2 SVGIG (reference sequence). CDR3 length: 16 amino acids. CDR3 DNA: TGTGCCTGGACCCTACCAGGCAGGGTGAACCCCGGGGAGCTGTTTTTT. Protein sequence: CAWTLPGRVNPGELFF.

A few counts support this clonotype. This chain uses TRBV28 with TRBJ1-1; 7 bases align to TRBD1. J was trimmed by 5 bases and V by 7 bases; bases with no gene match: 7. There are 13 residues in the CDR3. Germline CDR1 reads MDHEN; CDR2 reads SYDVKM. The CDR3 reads CASTNDRDTEAFF. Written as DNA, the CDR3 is TGTGCCAGCACCAATGACAGGGATACTGAAGCTTTCTTT.

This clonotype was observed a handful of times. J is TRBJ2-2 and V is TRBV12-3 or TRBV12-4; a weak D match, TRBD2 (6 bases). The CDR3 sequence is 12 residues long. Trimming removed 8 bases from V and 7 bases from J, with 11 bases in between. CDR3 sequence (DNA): TGTGCCAGCTTCGGGAGTGGCGGGGAGCTGTTTTTT. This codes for CASFGSGGELFF.

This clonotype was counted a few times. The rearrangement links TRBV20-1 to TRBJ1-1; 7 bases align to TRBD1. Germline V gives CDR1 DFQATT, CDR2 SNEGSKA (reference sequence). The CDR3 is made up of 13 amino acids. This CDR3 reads CTCLRGMNTEAFF. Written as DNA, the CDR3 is TGCACCTGTCTCAGGGGGATGAACACTGAAGCTTTCTTT.

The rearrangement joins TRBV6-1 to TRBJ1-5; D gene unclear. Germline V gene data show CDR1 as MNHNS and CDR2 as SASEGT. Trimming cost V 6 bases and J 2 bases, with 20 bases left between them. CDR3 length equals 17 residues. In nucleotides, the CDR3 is TGTGCCAGCAGAGACCCGATTGCCGGAGACGGCAATCAGCCCCAGCATTTT. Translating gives CASRDPIAGDGNQPQHF.

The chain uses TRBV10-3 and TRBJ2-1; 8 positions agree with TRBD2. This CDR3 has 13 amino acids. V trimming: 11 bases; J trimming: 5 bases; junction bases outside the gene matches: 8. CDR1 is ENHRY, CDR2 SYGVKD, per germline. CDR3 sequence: CAVLSGINNEQFF. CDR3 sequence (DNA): TGTGCCGTCCTTAGCGGGATAAACAATGAGCAGTTCTTC.

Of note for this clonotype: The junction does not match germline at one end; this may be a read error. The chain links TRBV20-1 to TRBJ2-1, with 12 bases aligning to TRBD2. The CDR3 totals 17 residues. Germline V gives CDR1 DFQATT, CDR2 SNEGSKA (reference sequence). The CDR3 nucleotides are TGCTGTGCTCAAGCCGCCTTCCTAGCGGGAGGGGACAATGAGCAGTTCTTC. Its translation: CCAQAAFLAGGDNEQFF.

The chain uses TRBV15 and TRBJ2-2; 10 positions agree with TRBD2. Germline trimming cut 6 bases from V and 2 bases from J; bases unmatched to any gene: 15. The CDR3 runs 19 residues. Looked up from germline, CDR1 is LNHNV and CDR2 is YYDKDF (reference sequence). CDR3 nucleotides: TGTGCCACCAGTCTGGCTAGCGGGAGAATTGGTGCTAACACCGGGGAGCTGTTTTTT. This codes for CATSLASGRIGANTGELFF.

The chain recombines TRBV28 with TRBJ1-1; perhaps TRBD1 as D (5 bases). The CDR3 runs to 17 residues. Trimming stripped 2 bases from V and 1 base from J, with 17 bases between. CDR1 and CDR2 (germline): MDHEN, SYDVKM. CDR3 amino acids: CASSLRPGRSGNTEAFF. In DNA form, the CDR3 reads TGTGCCAGCAGTTTACGTCCGGGACGGAGCGGGAACACTGAAGCTTTCTTT. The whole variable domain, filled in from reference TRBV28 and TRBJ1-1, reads DVKVTQSSRYLVKRTGEKVFLECVQDMDHENMFWYRQDPGLGLRLIYFSYDVKMKEKGDIPEGYSVSREKKERFSLILESASTNQTSMYLCASSLRPGRSGNTEAFFGQGTRLTVV.

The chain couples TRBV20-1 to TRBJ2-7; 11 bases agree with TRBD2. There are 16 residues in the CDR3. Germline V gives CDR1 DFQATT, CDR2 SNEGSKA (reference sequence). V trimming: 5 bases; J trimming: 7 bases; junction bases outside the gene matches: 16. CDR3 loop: CSAGVIAGGLYGEQYF. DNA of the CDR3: TGCAGTGCTGGGGTTATAGCGGGAGGGCTTTATGGTGAGCAGTACTTC.

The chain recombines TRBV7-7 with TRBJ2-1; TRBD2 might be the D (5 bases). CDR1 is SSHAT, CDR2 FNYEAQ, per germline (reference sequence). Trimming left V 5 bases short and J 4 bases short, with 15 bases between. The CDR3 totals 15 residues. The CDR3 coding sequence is TGTGCCAGCAGCCTCGGGATGCCGTCGTACAATGAGCAGTTCTTC. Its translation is CASSLGMPSYNEQFF.

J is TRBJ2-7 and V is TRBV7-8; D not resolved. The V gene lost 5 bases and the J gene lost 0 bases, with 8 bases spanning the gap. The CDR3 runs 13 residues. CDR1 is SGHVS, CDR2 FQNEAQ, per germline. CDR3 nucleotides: TGTGCCAGCAGCCAGATTGACTCCTACGAGCAGTACTTC. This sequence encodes CASSQIDSYEQYF.